Each of the 17 T cell receptor beta chains below was sequenced from the same sample in a study of identical twins. In TCRdb, the 5' RACE reads were re-called with MiXCR into one record per CDR3 protein. This table has 1.5 million to 2 million distinct CDR3 sequences, under 35% appearing once. Sequencing was done on a sample of cord blood. The source of these receptors is a newborn girl in good health.

The J gene is TRBJ2-1, the V gene TRBV3-1; 13 bases are shared with TRBD2. The CDR3 is 18 amino acids. With V trimmed by 4 bases and J by 7 bases, 13 bases remained unmatched. CDR1 is LGHDT, CDR2 YNNKEL, per germline (reference sequence). CDR3 region: CASSPGLAGSGSMNEQFF. CDR3 DNA: TGTGCCAGCAGCCCGGGACTAGCGGGATCCGGGAGTATGAATGAGCAGTTCTTC.

CDR3 region: CASSLVWTYTDTQYF. The CDR3 bases are TGTGCCAGCAGCTTAGTTTGGACATATACAGATACGCAGTATTTT. The chain links TRBV7-2 to TRBJ2-3; weak D call: TRBD1 (5 bases). The germline gives CDR1 SGHTA, CDR2 FQGNSA. V shed 1 base and J shed 3 bases, with 11 bases lying between them. This CDR3 has 15 residues.

This clonotype was observed once. The chain links TRBV20-1 to TRBJ2-3; TRBD2 matches 8 bases. V dropped 3 bases and J dropped 1; count of bases not matched to a gene: 9. Germline V lookup: CDR1 DFQATT, CDR2 SNEGSKA (reference sequence). The CDR3 has 16 residues. The CDR3 sequence is CSASGGAPRGTDTQYF. Here the CDR3 DNA reads TGCAGTGCTAGCGGGGGGGCACCTCGGGGCACAGATACGCAGTATTTT.

The chain has TRBV9 and TRBJ2-7; 7 bases align to TRBD1. The DNA end is a closer match to TRBJ2-5, so the J assignment may be wrong. The CDR3 runs 15 residues. Germline values: CDR1 SGDLS, CDR2 YYNGEE. The CDR3 protein is CASSLGQTARGTQYF. The CDR3 coding sequence is TGTGCCAGCAGCTTGGGACAGACTGCAAGAGGGACCCAGTACTTC.

The chain joins TRBV19 to TRBJ2-4; 7 bases line up with TRBD1. This CDR3 comprises 16 residues. The junction had 7 bases not matched to a gene; V was cut back by 5 bases and J by 0 bases. Germline V gene data show CDR1 as LNHDA and CDR2 as SQIVND (reference sequence). In nucleotides, the CDR3 is TGTGCCAGTAGTCGGGACAGCAACTTAGCCAAAAACATTCAGTACTTC. Translation: CASSRDSNLAKNIQYF.

The table lists this clonotype with many counts. The junction does not match germline at one end; this may be a read error. The V gene is TRBV7-9, the J gene TRBJ2-7; 8 bases match TRBD1. Germline V gene data show CDR1 as SEHNR and CDR2 as FQNEAQ (reference sequence). CDR3 length: 16 amino acids. This CDR3 reads CASSLAPGQGSYEQYF. The DNA for the CDR3 is TGTGCCAGCAGTTTAGCCCCAGGACAGGGCTCCTACGAGCAGTACTTC.

This clonotype was detected once. A single base separates this from a much larger clone, so it may be a read error. V usage is TRBV10-3 and J usage is TRBJ2-7, with 8 bases matching TRBD2. J lost 7 bases, V lost 8 bases, and 7 bases had no gene match. The CDR3 spans 12 residues. Germline CDR1 is ENHRY and CDR2 is SYGVKD. In DNA form, the CDR3 reads TGTGCCATCGGTGGTACTAGCGGAGAGCAGTACTTC. Protein: CAIGGTSGEQYF.

This chain links TRBV4-1 with TRBJ1-4; D gene uncertain. This CDR3 region has 13 residues. Germline V gene sequence: CDR1 MGHRA, CDR2 YSYEKL. V lost 3 bases to trimming and J lost 10 bases, with 12 bases between them. The CDR3 bases are TGCGCCAGCAGCCAGTCCCCTGTCGGAAAACTGTTTTTT. Its translation is CASSQSPVGKLFF.

This clonotype was seen more than once but under ten times. The chain employs TRBV5-1 and TRBJ2-1, with 8 bases matching TRBD1. Trimming removed 0 bases from V and 7 bases from J; junction bases left unmatched: 12. Germline CDR1 SGHRS, CDR2 YFSETQ. The CDR3 has 17 residues. In DNA form, the CDR3 reads TGCGCCAGCAGCTTGGTCATGGACAGGGTCACAGGGAATGAGCAGTTCTTC. Its translation is CASSLVMDRVTGNEQFF.

Details on this clonotype: This may be a read error, as it is one base from a much larger clone. The V and J genes are TRBV7-2 and TRBJ2-1, with 9 bases that match TRBD2. The CDR3 contains 14 residues. CDR1 and CDR2 (germline): SGHTA, FQGNSA. CDR3 nucleotides: TGTGCCAGCAGGTGGACTAGCGTTTACAATGGGCAGTTCTTC. Translating it yields CASRWTSVYNGQFF.

V gene TRBV27 combines with J gene TRBJ1-2; no clear D. CDR1 is MNHEY, CDR2 SMNVEV, per germline (reference sequence). This CDR3 has 15 residues. V shed 4 bases and J shed 5 bases, with 17 bases lying between them. For the CDR3, the DNA is TGTGCCAGCAGTTCCAGAAACAATGGAATTTATGGCTACACCTTC. Amino acids: CASSSRNNGIYGYTF.

V usage is TRBV5-4 and J usage is TRBJ2-7; the D is unclear. The J call may not be correct, given that the DNA end is closer to TRBJ2-5. CDR1 SGHNT and CDR2 YYREEE come from the germline V gene (reference sequence). This CDR3 region has 13 residues. CDR3 in amino acids: CASSLGTPETQYF. The CDR3 region has the DNA TGTGCCAGCAGCTTGGGTACTCCAGAGACCCAGTACTTC.

As DNA, the CDR3 is TGTGCCAGCTCACCGTTCGAACTAGCGGGGGGGTCAGAGTTCTTC. This gives the protein CASSPFELAGGSEFF. The chain links TRBV18 to TRBJ2-1; 13 positions match TRBD2. Germline V gene data show CDR1 as KGHSH and CDR2 as LQKENI. This CDR3 has 15 residues. V lost 3 bases to trimming and J lost 14 bases; unmatched junction nucleotides: 10. Supplemented by reference TRBV18 and TRBJ2-1, the full variable domain reads NAGVMQNPRHLVRRRGQEARLRCSPMKGHSHVYWYRQLPEEGLKFMVYLQKENIIDESGMPKERFSAEFPKEGPSILRIQQVVRGDSAAYFCASSPFELAGGSEFFGPGTRLTVL.

The rearrangement uses TRBV5-4 and TRBJ1-6, with 9 nucleotides matching TRBD1. This CDR3 has 14 residues. CDR1 SGHNT and CDR2 YYREEE come from the germline V gene (reference sequence). The junction had 4 bases not matched to a gene; V was cut back by 4 bases and J by 8 bases. CDR3 sequence (DNA): TGTGCCAGCAGCCGCGACAGGGGGGATTCACCCCTCCACTTT. Translation: CASSRDRGDSPLHF.

This clonotype was seen many times. The rearrangement links TRBV5-1 to TRBJ2-1, with 9 bases identical to TRBD2. CDR1 is SGHRS and CDR2 is YFSETQ in the germline V gene. Germline trimming cut 4 bases from V and 0 bases from J; bases unmatched to any gene: 2. The CDR3 extends over 15 amino acids. As DNA, the CDR3 is TGCGCCAGCAGCACTAGCGGGCTCTCCTACAATGAGCAGTTCTTC. This encodes CASSTSGLSYNEQFF.

The rearrangement uses TRBV2 and TRBJ2-1, with 11 positions matching TRBD2. CDR3 length: 15 residues. CDR1 SNHLY and CDR2 FYNNEI come from the germline V gene. V trimming: 6 bases; J trimming: 5 bases; junction bases outside the gene matches: 6. CDR3: CASRYSGLADNEQFF. For the CDR3, the DNA is TGTGCCAGCAGGTACTCGGGACTAGCGGACAATGAGCAGTTCTTC.

The sample holds many counts of this clonotype. The CDR3 nucleotides are TGCAGTGCTAGGGGCACTAGCGGCGCATACAATGAGCAGTTCTTC. Its protein is CSARGTSGAYNEQFF. The chain employs TRBV20-1 and TRBJ2-1, with 8 bases aligning to TRBD2. J gave up 4 bases and V 3 bases, and 8 bases lay outside the gene matches. CDR3 size: 15 residues. The germline V gene has CDR1 DFQATT and CDR2 SNEGSKA (reference sequence).